The subject of this entry is one T cell receptor (beta chain). The CDR3 spans 14 residues. V dropped 1 base and J dropped 3 bases, with 9 bases sitting between them. Germline loops: CDR1 SGHTA, CDR2 FQGTGA. These data originate in a study of blood T cell repertoires in COVID-19. At the level of the study: In each case, the material was cDNA or gDNA derived from T cells, B-cell-depleted T cells, or PBMCs.

Original processing notes: From reference gene primer amplification, estimates of nucleated cell counts were derived. Assay used: immunoSEQ multiplex PCR; TCRdb lists only in-frame clones, some missing. The V and J calls and the clone size are those of that table, but D and trimming were determined from the DNA. The sample yields 190,000 or so clones, about 87% seen once. V usage is TRBV7-3 and J usage is TRBJ2-5, with a weak D call TRBD1 (6 bases). The TCR sequence derives from a woman between 18 and 30 years old who had recovered from COVID-19. Sequenced input: peripheral blood. CDR3 in DNA: TGTGCCAGCAGCTTAAGTGGGGGCAAAGAGACCCAGTACTTC. Translating gives CASSLSGGKETQYF.